This T cell receptor (beta chain) came from a study of blood T cells in healthy people across ages. With 5 bases clipped from V and 2 bases from J, the junction kept 9 bases outside the gene matches. The CDR3 extends over 16 amino acids. The germline V gene encodes CDR1 LGHNA and CDR2 YNFKEQ. Sample-barcoded 5' priming and a J-beta primer mix drove a second PCR of about 6 to 12 cycles. In TCRdb, the 5' RACE reads were re-called with MiXCR into one record per CDR3 protein. Here the sample spans roughly 830,000 distinct CDR3 sequences, roughly 60% being singletons. This clonotype has a handful of counts.

Sequenced input: blood. This TCR derives from a man in his thirties or forties in good health. V gene TRBV4-2 combines with J gene TRBJ2-1; 7 bases line up with TRBD2. The CDR3: CASSSRVGGTYNEQFF. The CDR3, as DNA: TGTGCCAGCAGCTCCAGGGTGGGGGGGACCTACAATGAGCAGTTCTTC.